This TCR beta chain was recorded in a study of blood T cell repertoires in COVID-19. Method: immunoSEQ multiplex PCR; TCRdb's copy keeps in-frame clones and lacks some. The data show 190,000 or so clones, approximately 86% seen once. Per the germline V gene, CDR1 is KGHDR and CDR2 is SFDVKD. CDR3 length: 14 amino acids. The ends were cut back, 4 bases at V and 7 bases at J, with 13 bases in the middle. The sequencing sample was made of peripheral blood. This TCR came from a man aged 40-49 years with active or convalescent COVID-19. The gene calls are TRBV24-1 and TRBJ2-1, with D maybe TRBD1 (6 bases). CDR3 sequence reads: CATSELDTGNEQFF. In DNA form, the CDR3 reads TGTGCCACCAGTGAACTAGACACAGGGAATGAGCAGTTCTTC.